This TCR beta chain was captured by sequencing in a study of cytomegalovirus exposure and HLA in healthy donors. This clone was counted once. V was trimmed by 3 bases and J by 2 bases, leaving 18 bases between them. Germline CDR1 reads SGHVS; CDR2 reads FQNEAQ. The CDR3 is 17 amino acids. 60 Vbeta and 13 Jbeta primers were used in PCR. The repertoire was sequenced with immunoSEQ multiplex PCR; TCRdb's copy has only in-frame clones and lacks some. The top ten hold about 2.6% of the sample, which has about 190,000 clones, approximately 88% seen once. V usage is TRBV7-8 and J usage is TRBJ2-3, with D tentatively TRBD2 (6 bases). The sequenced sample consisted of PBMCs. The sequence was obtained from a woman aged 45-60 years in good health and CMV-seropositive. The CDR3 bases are TGTGCCAGCAGCTTCCCGGGTTTGGGACTTTCCACAGATACGCAGTATTTT. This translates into CASSFPGLGLSTDTQYF.